This entry features one TCR beta chain sequence. The V end lost 7 bases, the J end lost 0 bases, and 11 bases lay between the germline ends. The CDR3 covers 14 residues. Germline V lookup: CDR1 PRHDT, CDR2 FYEKMQ (reference sequence). The sample is drawn from a study of shared T cell receptors in the human thymus. This table comes from immunoSEQ multiplex PCR, and its TCRdb copy is limited to in-frame clones, with some not included. Of about 500,000 clones listed, approximately 80% are singletons. These sequences were also reported in another study, on human thymus T cells. That study adds: Donation was from healthy Finnish infants who were having corrective surgery that addressed congenital heart defects. The thymus was resected at corrective cardiac surgery. Across thymic and blood repertoires, the usage of V and J genes appeared to be biased. Unrelated individuals reportedly shared highly overlapping thymic TCR repertoires.

The sample was thymocytes. This TCR came from a boy in the first two years of life with a congenital heart defect. The rearrangement joins TRBV13 to TRBJ2-3, with D possibly being TRBD2 (6 bases). CDR3 sequence (DNA): TGTGCCAGCACCTCGGGGGACAGCACAGATACGCAGTATTTT. Translating gives CASTSGDSTDTQYF.